This T cell receptor (beta chain) is drawn from a study of human T cells and chemical hapten exposure. The overall study: TCR yields per sample varied, mainly owing to small pooled library volume differences.

TCRdb reprocessed the RACE reads via MiXCR and lists one record per CDR3 protein. This sample has more than 300,000 distinct CDR3 sequences; 5% to 6.5% occur once, and the top ten carry approximately 2.4%. Trimming removed 6 bases at V and 9 bases at J, with 25 bases between. From germline, CDR1 is DFQATT and CDR2 SNEGSKA (reference sequence). The CDR3 has 15 residues. Overall study results and limits: Relative to control repertoires, expanded TCRs gave rise to significantly more large CDR3 similarity clusters.

This clonotype was observed a handful of times. What it recognizes is unknown. As for time point: pre-sensitization, week 0. The treatment here: therapeutic diphenylcyclopropenone sensitization with weekly scalp DPC. Sequences were derived from whole blood, sampled in connection with sensitization to the hapten diphenylcyclopropenone (DPC). The V and J genes are TRBV20-1 and TRBJ2-3; possible D gene TRBD1, 5 bases. The receptor comes from a woman between 50 and 59 years old with alopecia areata. Some clones in this sample may be carry-over from other donors' samples. The CDR3 region has the DNA TGCAGTGCCCCAACCATACAGGAGAACATGGGGACGCAGTATTTT. Translating gives CSAPTIQENMGTQYF.